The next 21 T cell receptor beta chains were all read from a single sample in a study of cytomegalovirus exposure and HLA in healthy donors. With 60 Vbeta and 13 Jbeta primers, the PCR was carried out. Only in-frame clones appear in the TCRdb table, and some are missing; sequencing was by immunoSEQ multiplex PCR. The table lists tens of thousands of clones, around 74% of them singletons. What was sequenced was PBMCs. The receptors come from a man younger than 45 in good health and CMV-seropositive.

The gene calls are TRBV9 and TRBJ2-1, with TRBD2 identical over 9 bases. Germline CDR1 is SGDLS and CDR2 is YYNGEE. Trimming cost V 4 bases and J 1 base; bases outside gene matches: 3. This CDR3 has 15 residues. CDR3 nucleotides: TGTGCCAGCAGCCCCGGACTAGCGTCCTACAATGAGCAGTTCTTC. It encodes CASSPGLASYNEQFF.

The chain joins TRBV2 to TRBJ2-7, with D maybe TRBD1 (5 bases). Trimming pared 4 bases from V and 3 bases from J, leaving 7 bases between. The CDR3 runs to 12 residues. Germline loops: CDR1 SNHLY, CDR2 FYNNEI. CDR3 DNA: TGTGCCAGCAGTGTTACAGGCTACGAGCAGTACTTC. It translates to CASSVTGYEQYF.

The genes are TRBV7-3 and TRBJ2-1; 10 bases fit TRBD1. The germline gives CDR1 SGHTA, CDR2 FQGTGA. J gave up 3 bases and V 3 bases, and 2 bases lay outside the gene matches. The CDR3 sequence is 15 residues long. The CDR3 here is CASSLGTGVYNEQFF. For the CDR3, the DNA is TGTGCCAGCAGCTTGGGGACAGGGGTCTACAATGAGCAGTTCTTC.

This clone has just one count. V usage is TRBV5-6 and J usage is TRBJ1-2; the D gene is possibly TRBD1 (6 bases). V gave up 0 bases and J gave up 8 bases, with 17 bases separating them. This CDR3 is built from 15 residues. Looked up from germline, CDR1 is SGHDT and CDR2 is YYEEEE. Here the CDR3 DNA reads TGTGCCAGCAGCTTGGCCTTGTTGGACAGTCGCGGCTACACCTTC. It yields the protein CASSLALLDSRGYTF.

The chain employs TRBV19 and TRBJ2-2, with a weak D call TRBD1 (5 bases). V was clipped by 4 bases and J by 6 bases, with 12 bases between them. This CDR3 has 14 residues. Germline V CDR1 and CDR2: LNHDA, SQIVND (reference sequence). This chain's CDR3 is CASSTGYESGELFF. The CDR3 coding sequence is TGTGCCAGTAGTACAGGGTATGAATCCGGGGAGCTGTTTTTT. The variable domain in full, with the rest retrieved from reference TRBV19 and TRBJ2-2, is DGGITQSPKYLFRKEGQNVTLSCEQNLNHDAMYWYRQDPGQGLRLIYYSQIVNDFQKGDIAEGYSVSREKKESFPLTVTSAQKNPTAFYLCASSTGYESGELFFGEGSRLTVL.

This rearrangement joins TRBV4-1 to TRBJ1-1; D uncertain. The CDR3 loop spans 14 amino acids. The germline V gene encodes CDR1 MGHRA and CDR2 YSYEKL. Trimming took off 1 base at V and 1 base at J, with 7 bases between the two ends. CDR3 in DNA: TGCGCCAGCAGCCAAGTCACAAGGAACACTGAAGCTTTCTTT. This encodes CASSQVTRNTEAFF.

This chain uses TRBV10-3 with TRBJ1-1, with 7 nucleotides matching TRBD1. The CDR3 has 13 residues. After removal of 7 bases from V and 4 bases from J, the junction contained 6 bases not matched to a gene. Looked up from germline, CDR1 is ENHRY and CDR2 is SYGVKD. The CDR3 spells CAINQDRATEAFF. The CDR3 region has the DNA TGTGCCATCAACCAAGACAGGGCCACTGAAGCTTTCTTT.

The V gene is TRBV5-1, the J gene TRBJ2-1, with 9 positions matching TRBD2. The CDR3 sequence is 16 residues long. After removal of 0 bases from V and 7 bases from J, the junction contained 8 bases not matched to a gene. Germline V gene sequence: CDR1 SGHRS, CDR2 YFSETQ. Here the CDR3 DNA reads TGCGCCAGCAGCTTGGGGGGCGGCGGGGGGGGAAATGAGCAGTTCTTC. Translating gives CASSLGGGGGGNEQFF.

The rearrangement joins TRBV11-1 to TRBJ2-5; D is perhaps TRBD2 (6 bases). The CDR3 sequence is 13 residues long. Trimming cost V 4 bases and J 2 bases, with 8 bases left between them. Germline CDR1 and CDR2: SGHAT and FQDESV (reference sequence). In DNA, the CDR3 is TGTGCCAGCAGCTGGGGACTGCAAGAGACCCAGTACTTC. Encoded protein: CASSWGLQETQYF.

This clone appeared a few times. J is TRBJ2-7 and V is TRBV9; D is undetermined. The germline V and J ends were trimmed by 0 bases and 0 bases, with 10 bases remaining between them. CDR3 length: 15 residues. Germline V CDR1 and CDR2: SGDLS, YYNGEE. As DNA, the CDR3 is TGTGCCAGCAGCGTAGCCCCCGAGAGCTCCTACGAGCAGTACTTC. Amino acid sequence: CASSVAPESSYEQYF.

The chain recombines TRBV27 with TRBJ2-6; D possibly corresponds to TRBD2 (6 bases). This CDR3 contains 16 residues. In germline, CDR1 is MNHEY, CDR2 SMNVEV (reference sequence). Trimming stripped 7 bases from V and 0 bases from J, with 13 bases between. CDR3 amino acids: CASTPGAISGANVLTF. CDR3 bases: TGTGCCAGCACCCCGGGAGCGATCTCTGGGGCCAACGTCCTGACTTTC.

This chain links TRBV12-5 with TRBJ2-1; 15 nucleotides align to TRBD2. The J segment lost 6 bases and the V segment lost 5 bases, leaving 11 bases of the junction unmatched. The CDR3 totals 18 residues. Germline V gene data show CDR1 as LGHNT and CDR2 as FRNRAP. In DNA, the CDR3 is TGTGCTAGTGGTGTGACTCGGACTAGCGGGGGGGGGTTCAATGAGCAGTTCTTC. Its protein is CASGVTRTSGGGFNEQFF. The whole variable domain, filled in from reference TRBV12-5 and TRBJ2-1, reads DARVTQTPRHKVTEMGQEVTMRCQPILGHNTVFWYRQTMMQGLELLAYFRNRAPLDDSGMPKDRFSAEMPDATLATLKIQPSEPRDSAVYFCASGVTRTSGGGFNEQFFGPGTRLTVL.

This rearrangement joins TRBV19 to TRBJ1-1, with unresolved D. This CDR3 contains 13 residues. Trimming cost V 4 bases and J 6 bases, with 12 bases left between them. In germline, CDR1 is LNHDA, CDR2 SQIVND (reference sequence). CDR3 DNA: TGTGCCAGTAGTACGACGGGTCTCTCTGAAGCTTTCTTT. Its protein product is CASSTTGLSEAFF.

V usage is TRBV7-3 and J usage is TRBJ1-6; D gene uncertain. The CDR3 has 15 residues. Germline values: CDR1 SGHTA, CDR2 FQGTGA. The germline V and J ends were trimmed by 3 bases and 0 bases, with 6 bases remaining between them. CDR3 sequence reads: CASSLASSYNSPLHF. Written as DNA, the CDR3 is TGTGCCAGCAGCTTGGCCAGCTCCTATAATTCACCCCTCCACTTT. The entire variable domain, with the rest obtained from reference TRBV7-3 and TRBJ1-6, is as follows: GAGVSQTPSNKVTEKGKYVELRCDPISGHTALYWYRQSLGQGPEFLIYFQGTGAADDSGLPNDRFFAVRPEGSVSTLKIQRTERGDSAVYLCASSLASSYNSPLHFGNGTRLTVT.

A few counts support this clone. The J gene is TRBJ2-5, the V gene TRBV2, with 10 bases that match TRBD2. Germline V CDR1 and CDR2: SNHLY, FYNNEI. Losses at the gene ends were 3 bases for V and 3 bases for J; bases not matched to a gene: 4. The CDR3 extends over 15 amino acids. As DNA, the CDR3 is TGTGCCAGCAGTGATAGTCTAGCGGGGGAAGAGACCCAGTACTTC. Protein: CASSDSLAGEETQYF.

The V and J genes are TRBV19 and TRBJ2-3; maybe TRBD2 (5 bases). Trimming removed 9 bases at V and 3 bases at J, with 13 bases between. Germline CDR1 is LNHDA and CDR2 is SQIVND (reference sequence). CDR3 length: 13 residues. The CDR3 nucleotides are TGTGCCAGCGCCCTAGCAGTAACAGATACGCAGTATTTT. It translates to CASALAVTDTQYF.

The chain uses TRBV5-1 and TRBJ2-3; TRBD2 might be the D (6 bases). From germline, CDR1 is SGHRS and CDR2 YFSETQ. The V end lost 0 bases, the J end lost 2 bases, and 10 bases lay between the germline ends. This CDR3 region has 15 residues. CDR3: CASSLGGADTDTQYF. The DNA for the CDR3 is TGCGCCAGCAGCTTGGGCGGGGCCGACACAGATACGCAGTATTTT.

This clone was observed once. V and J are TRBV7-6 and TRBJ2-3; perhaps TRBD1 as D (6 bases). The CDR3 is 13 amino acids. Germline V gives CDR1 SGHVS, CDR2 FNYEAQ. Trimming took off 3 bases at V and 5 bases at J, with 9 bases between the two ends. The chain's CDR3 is CASSFAGEDTQYF. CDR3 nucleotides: TGTGCCAGCAGCTTCGCAGGGGAAGATACGCAGTATTTT.

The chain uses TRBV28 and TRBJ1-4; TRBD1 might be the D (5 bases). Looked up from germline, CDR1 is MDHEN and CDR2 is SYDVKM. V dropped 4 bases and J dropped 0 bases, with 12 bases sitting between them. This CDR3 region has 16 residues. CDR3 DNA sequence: TGTGCCAGCAGTTGGGGGGTAGAGTCAACTAATGAAAAACTGTTTTTT. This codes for CASSWGVESTNEKLFF.

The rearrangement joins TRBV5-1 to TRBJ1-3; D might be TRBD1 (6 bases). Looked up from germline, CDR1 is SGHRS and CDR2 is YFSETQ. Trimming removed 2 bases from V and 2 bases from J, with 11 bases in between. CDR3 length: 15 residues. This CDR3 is CASSFGAGAGNTIYF. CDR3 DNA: TGCGCCAGCAGCTTCGGGGCAGGGGCTGGAAACACCATATATTTT.

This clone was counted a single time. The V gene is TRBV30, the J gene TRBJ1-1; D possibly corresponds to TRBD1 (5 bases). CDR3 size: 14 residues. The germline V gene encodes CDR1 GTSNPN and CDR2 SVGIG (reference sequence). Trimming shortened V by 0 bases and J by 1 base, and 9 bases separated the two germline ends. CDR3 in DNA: TGTGCCTGGAGTGTTGGCCAGGGGAACACTGAAGCTTTCTTT. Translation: CAWSVGQGNTEAFF.